This note documents a single TCR beta chain sequence. TCRdb independently ran MiXCR on the 5' RACE reads; one entry per CDR3 protein. The sample lists approximately 560,000 distinct CDR3 sequences; roughly 17% were seen once. The sample is drawn from a study of T-cell memory formation after mild COVID-19. Overall study context: TCR clusters showed largely donor specificity.

The CDR3 consists of 15 residues. The germline CDR1 and CDR2 sequences are LGHNA and YSLEER. Deletions cut 1 base from V and 3 bases from J, with 13 bases between. The receptor was derived from an adult woman who had mild COVID-19 (a few samples of this study predate the infection). Cell type and time point are not known. Source material: PBMCs or a T cell subset sorted from them (not recorded which). The gene calls are TRBV4-3 and TRBJ2-7; D perhaps matches TRBD2 (5 bases). The CDR3 sequence is CASSQAPQGGYEQYF. The CDR3 DNA reads as TGCGCCAGCAGCCAAGCACCCCAAGGAGGCTACGAGCAGTACTTC.